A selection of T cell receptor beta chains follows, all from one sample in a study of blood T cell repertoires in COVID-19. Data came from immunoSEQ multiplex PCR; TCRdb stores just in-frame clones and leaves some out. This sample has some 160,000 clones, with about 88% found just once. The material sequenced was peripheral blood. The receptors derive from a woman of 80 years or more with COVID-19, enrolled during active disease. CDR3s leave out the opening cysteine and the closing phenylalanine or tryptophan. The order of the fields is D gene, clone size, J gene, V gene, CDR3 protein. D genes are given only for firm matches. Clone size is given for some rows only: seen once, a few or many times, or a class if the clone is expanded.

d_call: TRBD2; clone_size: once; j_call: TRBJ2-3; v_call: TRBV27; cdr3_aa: ASSTRLAGDRDTQY
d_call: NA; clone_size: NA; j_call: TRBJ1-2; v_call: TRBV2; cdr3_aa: ASSESGRARKGYGYT
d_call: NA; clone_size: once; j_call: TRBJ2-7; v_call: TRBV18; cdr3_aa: ASSPLSSYEQY
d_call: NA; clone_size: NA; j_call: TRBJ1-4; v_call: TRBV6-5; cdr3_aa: ASSYEGSNEKLF
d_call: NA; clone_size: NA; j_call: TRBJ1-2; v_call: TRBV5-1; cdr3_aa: ASSLGDRNYGYT
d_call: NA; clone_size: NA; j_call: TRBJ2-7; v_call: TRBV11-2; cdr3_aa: ASSSVAGGSYEQY
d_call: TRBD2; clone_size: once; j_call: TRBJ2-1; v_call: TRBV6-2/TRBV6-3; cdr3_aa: ASSYRASGHNEQF
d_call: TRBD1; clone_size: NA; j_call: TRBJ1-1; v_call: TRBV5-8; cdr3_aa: ASSAPPGQNRAF
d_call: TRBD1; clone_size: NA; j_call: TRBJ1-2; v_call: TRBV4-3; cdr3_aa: ASSQDSLPRGRINGYT
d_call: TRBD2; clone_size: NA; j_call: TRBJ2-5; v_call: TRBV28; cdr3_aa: ASKGLAGFSETQY
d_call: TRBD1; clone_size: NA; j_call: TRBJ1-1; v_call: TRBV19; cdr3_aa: ASSIGSGQGTAEAF
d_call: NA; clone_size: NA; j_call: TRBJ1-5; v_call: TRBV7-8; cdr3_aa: ASSFGVLGNQPQH
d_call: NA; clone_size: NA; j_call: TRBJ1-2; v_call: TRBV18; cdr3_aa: ASSPGAGGYGYT
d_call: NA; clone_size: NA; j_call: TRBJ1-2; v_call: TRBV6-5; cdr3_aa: ASSAPPGAYGYT
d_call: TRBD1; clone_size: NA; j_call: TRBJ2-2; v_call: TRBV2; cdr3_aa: ASSKGASSTGELF
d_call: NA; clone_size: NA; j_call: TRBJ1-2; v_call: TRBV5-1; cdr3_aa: ASSLSAGRYGYT
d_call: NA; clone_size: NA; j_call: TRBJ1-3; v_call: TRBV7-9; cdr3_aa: ASRPGGSGNTIY
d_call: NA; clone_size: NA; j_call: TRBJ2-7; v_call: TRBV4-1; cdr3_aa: ASSQEARETYEQY
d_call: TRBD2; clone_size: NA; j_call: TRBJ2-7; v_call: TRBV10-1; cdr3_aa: ARMTSGSSYEQY
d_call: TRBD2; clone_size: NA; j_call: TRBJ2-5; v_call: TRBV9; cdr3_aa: ASSAPLAGGTETQY
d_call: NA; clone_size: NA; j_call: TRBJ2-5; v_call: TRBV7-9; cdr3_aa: ASSPPFRRGETQY
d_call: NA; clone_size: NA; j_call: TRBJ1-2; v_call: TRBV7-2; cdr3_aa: ASSLEAVGYT
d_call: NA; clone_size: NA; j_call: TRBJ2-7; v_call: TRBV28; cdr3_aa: ASSPDYRQY
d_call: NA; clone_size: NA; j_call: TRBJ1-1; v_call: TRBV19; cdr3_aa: ASSIRHLNTEAF
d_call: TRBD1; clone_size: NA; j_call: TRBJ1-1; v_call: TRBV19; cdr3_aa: ASRARTGSEAF
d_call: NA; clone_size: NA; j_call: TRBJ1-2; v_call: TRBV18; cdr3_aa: ASSQGQPARGYT
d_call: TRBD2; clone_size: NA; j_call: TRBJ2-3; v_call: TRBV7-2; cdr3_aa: ASSLVGGRRADTQY
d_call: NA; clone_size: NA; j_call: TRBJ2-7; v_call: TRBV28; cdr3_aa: ASGQDYEQY
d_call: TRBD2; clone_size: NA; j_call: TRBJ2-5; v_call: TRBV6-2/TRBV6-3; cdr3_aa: ASSDSGVWTQY
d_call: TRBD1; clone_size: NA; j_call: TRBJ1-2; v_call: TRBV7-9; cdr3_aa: ASSRTGDYT
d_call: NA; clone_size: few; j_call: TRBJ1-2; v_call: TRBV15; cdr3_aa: ATSRVGEDYGYT
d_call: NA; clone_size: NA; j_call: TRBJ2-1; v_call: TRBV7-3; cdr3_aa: ASSLFRDNEQF